This is a list of T cell receptor beta chains from one sample in a study of T cell responses to AZD1222 COVID-19 vaccine. Some clones are missing from TCRdb's copy, which holds only in-frame ones; the method was immunoSEQ multiplex PCR. The table has some 180,000 clones, around 90% seen once. The material sequenced was peripheral blood, taken 28 days after the second AZD1222 dose. The receptors originated from an adult who received the AZD1222 COVID-19 vaccine. CDR3s include the opening cysteine and the closing phenylalanine or tryptophan. A D gene is named only where the DNA matches it firmly.

>TRBJ1-1|TRBD1|TRBV12-5
CASDFGTGAEAFF
>TRBJ2-7|-|TRBV14
CASSQDYRGEQYF
>TRBJ2-7|-|TRBV12-5
CASGLGQVTYEQYF
>TRBJ2-1|-|TRBV5-1
CASSLTRNNEQFF
>TRBJ1-1|TRBD1|TRBV5-6
CASSTTGWMIDQVEAFF
>TRBJ2-1|TRBD2|TRBV2
CASRILRGATNEQFF
>TRBJ2-5|-|TRBV3-1/TRBV3-2
CASSFSGTQETQYF
>TRBJ1-4|TRBD1|TRBV7-9
CASSSRDRGIGVGEKLFF
>TRBJ1-5|TRBD1|TRBV2
CASSPGTGNQPQHF
>TRBJ1-2|TRBD1|TRBV4-1
CASSQPNPTGEPYGYTF
>TRBJ1-2|-|TRBV7-9
CASTPVRSEAAWGGYTF
>TRBJ2-1|-|TRBV19
CASSTDRGPYNEQFF
>TRBJ1-2|-|TRBV7-9
CASSPVQTGDYGYTF
>TRBJ2-2|-|TRBV7-2
CASSSGNPYLAGELFF
>TRBJ2-3|-|TRBV7-2
CASSFPGGGTDTQYF
>TRBJ2-5|-|TRBV11-3
CASSEGLGEETQYF
>TRBJ1-1|TRBD1|TRBV2
CASSADRSNTEAFF
>TRBJ1-2|-|TRBV4-2
CASSQGDQGGYGYTF
>TRBJ1-1|-|TRBV6-5
CASSYGELNTEAFF
>TRBJ2-7|TRBD1|TRBV11-2
CASSLEQGAVSEQYF
>TRBJ2-2|-|TRBV19
CASSHTGTGELFF
>TRBJ2-1|-|TRBV6-5
CASRRDQAPQDEQFF
>TRBJ2-7|TRBD1|TRBV4-1
CASSQEGQEQYEQYF
>TRBJ1-1|-|TRBV4-1
CASSQERLGGAFF
>TRBJ2-7|TRBD1|TRBV12-3/TRBV12-4
CASNRQGHEQYF
>TRBJ1-5|-|TRBV7-2
CASSKNVGRGEPQHF
>TRBJ2-2|-|TRBV4-2
CASSQTGPWAGELFF
>TRBJ1-4|-|TRBV15
CATSRGAGPEFF
>TRBJ2-2|-|TRBV5-1
CASSSDTRRTGELFF
>TRBJ1-5|-|TRBV7-2
CASSLEVGSNQPQHF
>TRBJ2-7|TRBD1|TRBV7-9
CASSLATGGYEQYF
>TRBJ2-7|-|TRBV7-5
CVRSLVPGLADASSYEQYF
>TRBJ2-1|-|TRBV27
CASSLFSPGTLDEQFF
>TRBJ2-3|-|TRBV9
CASSPSGWGLDTQYF
>TRBJ2-3|TRBD2|TRBV3-1/TRBV3-2
CASSLSGADTQYF
>TRBJ1-4|-|TRBV3-1/TRBV3-2
CASSQDGRPNEKLFF
>TRBJ1-2|TRBD1|TRBV3-1/TRBV3-2
CASSSNWAGGSPGYTF
>TRBJ1-1|-|TRBV6-5
CASSPTGDTEAFF
>TRBJ1-6|-|TRBV27
CASSLDRSSPLHF
>TRBJ2-5|TRBD1|TRBV5-1
CASSLGQGQETQYF
>TRBJ2-5|TRBD2|TRBV9
CASSTPSGGAETQYF
>TRBJ1-2|-|TRBV6-1
CASSEQSASLRYGYTF
>TRBJ2-7|TRBD1|TRBV6-5
CATRTGSYEQYF
>TRBJ2-7|TRBD2|TRBV6-5
CASNQRESYEQYF
>TRBJ1-5|TRBD1|TRBV6-5
CASRQGFFSNQPQHF
>TRBJ1-1|-|TRBV19
CATQGGPQAFF
>TRBJ2-3|TRBD2|TRBV28
CASSPVRLAGSTDTQYF
>TRBJ1-5|TRBD1|TRBV19
CASRARHRGARQPQHF
>TRBJ2-7|TRBD1|TRBV15
CATSRGQGHYEQYF